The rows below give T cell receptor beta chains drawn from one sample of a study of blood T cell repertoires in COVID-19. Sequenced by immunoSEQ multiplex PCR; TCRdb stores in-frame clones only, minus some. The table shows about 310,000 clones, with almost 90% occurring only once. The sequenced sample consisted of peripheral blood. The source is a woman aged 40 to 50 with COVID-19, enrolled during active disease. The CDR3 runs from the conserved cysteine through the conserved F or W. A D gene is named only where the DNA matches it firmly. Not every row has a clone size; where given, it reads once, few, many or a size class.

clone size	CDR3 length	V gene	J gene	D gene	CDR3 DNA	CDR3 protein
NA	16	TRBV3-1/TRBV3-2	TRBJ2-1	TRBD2	TGTGCCAGCAGCCAAGATCTAGCGGGGGACGTAGATGAGCAGTTCTTC	CASSQDLAGDVDEQFF
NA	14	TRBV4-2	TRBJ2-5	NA	TGTGCCAGCAGCCAAGATAGTGCTTTTCAGACCCAGTACTTC	CASSQDSAFQTQYF
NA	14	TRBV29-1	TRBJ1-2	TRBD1	TGCAGCGTTGAGGGCGACAGGGGGTGGGATGGCTACACCTTC	CSVEGDRGWDGYTF
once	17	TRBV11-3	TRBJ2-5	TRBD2	TGTGCCAGCAGCCCTGGGACTAGCGGGGGAGATGGAGAGACCCAGTACTTC	CASSPGTSGGDGETQYF
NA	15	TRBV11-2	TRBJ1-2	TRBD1	TGTGCCAGCAGCTTTGGACAGGGGGCAATAGGTGGCTACACCTTC	CASSFGQGAIGGYTF
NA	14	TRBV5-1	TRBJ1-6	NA	TGCGCCAGCAGCTTGCAGGGGATGTATTCACCCCTCCACTTT	CASSLQGMYSPLHF
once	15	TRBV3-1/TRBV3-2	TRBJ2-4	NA	TGTGCCAGCAGCCAAGGCGAAGGGGGGGGGAACATTCAGTACTTC	CASSQGEGGGNIQYF
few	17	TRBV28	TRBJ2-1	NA	TGTGCCAGCAGTTTACCGGGACTCAATTTCTCCTACAATGAGCAGTTCTTC	CASSLPGLNFSYNEQFF
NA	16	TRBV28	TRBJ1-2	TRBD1	TGTGCCAACTACCGGGACAGGGGGCGCCCGGGCTATGGCTACACCTTC	CANYRDRGRPGYGYTF
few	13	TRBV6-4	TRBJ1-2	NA	TGTGCCAGCAGTGACTCGGGGAGTTATGGCTACACCTTC	CASSDSGSYGYTF
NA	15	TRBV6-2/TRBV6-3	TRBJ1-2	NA	TGTGCCAGCAGTTATTCACCCTGGGGGCGAGGTGGCTACACCTTC	CASSYSPWGRGGYTF
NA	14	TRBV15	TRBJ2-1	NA	TGTGCCACCAGCAGAGATAAGAATAGTAATGAGCAGTTCTTC	CATSRDKNSNEQFF
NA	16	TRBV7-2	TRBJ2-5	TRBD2	TGTGCCAGCAGCTTAGCGGCTAGCGGGGGGAGGGCGACCCAGTACTTC	CASSLAASGGRATQYF
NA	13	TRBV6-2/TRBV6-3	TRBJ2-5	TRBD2	TGTGCCAGCAGTTATGGAGGGAGGGGGACCCAGTACTTC	CASSYGGRGTQYF
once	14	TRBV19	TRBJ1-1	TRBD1	TGTGCCAGTAGTTTACAGGGGGCCTACACTGAAGCTTTCTTT	CASSLQGAYTEAFF
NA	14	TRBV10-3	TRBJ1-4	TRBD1	TGTGCCATCAGCAGCCGGGACAGGGATGAAAAACTGTTTTTT	CAISSRDRDEKLFF
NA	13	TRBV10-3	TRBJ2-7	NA	TGTGCCATCAGGACAGGTTCTCCCTACGAGCAGTACTTC	CAIRTGSPYEQYF
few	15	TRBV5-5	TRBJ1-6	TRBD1	TGTGCCAGCAACCGATTGACAGGGGGCGGGTCACCCCTCCACTTT	CASNRLTGGGSPLHF
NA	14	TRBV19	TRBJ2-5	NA	TGTGCCACCAAGGACGACAGGTCCCAAGAGACCCAGTACTTC	CATKDDRSQETQYF
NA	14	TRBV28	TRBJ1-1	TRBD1	TGTGCCAGCAGAAAGGGACAGGGGAGGACTGAAGCTTTCTTT	CASRKGQGRTEAFF
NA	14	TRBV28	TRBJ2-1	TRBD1	TGTGCCAGCAGTCGGGACAGGGGTAGGGATGAGCAGTTCTTC	CASSRDRGRDEQFF
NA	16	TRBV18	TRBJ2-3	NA	TGTGCCAGCTCGCTCACTACCGCGGTGAGCACAGATACGCAGTATTTT	CASSLTTAVSTDTQYF
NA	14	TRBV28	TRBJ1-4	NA	TGTGCCAGCAGTCTCCACAGCCTTGGGGAAAAACTGTTTTTT	CASSLHSLGEKLFF
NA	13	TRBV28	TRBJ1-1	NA	TGTGCCAGCAGTCTGCGACAGCAGACTGAAGCTTTCTTT	CASSLRQQTEAFF
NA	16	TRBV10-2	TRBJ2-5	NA	TGCGCCAGCAGTCAGACCCCGGGACTCTCAAGAGTGGCCCAGTACTTC	CASSQTPGLSRVAQYF
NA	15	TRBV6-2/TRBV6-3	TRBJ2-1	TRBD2	TGTGCCAGCAGTACTAGCGGGGGGACTTACAATGAGCAGTTCTTC	CASSTSGGTYNEQFF
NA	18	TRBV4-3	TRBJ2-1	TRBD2	TGCGCCAGCAGCCAAGATCAGGAGGGGACTAGCGGGAGTAATGAGCAGTTCTTC	CASSQDQEGTSGSNEQFF
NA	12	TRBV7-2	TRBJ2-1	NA	TGTGCCAGCAGCTTAGCTAAGAGGGAACAGTTCTTC	CASSLAKREQFF
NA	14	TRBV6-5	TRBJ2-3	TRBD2	TGTGCCAGCAGTCCACTAGCGGGAGGAGATACGCAGTATTTT	CASSPLAGGDTQYF
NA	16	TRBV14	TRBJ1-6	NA	TGTGCCAGCAGCCTAGGCGGGGTGGTCGTCGGTTCACCCCTCCACTTT	CASSLGGVVVGSPLHF
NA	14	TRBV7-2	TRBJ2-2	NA	TGTGCCAGCAGCTCCCTCACTAGATCCGGGGAGCTGTTTTTT	CASSSLTRSGELFF
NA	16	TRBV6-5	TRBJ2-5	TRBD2	TGTGCCAGCAGTTACACGGGAGGGTCGGGTAAAGAGACCCAGTACTTC	CASSYTGGSGKETQYF
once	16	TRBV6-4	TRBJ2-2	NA	TGTGCCAGCAGTCTGGAGGGGGCGGCGGACACCGGGGAGCTGTTTTTT	CASSLEGAADTGELFF
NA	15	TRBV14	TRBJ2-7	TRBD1	TGTGCCAGCAGCATGAACAGGGGTTTAAACTACGAGCAGTACTTC	CASSMNRGLNYEQYF
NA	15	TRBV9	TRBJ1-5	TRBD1	TGTGCCAGCAGCGGGAGGACAGGGGAGAGTCAGCCCCAGCATTTT	CASSGRTGESQPQHF
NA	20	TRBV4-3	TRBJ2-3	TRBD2	TGCGCCAGCAGCCAAGATAGGGCTAGCGGGAGATTTTCTGGCACAGATACGCAGTATTTT	CASSQDRASGRFSGTDTQYF
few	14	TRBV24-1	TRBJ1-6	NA	TGTGCCACCAGTGAGGCAGGGGATAATTCACCCCTCCACTTT	CATSEAGDNSPLHF
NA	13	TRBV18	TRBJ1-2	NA	TGTGCCAGCTCTAGCCTTGAGGTCTATGGCTACACCTTC	CASSSLEVYGYTF
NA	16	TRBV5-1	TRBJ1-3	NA	TGCGCCAGCAGCTCCAGACAACAGAGCTCTGGAAACACCATATATTTT	CASSSRQQSSGNTIYF
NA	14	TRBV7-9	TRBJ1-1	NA	TGTGCCAGCAGCTTGGGCAGGGGGAACACTGAAGCTTTCTTT	CASSLGRGNTEAFF
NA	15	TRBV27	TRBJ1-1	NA	TGTGCCAGCAGTTTGGGCCGTGTGGGGAACACTGAAGCTTTCTTT	CASSLGRVGNTEAFF
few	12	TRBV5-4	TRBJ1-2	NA	TGTGCCAGCAGCCGAGATGACTATGGCTACACCTTC	CASSRDDYGYTF
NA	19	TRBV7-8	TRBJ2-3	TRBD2	TGTGCCAGCAGCTTAGTACTAGCGGGGGGATTCGCGGGCACAGATACGCAGTATTTT	CASSLVLAGGFAGTDTQYF
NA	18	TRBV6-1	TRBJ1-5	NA	TGTGCCAGCAGTGAAAGGCTGAGGACAGACGGGAACAATCAGCCCCAGCATTTT	CASSERLRTDGNNQPQHF
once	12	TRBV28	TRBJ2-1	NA	TGTGCCACTGGAGGGGGGGCGAATGAGCAGTTCTTC	CATGGGANEQFF
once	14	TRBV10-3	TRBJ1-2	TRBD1	TGTGCCATCAGCCTCGGACAGGGAGGATATGGCTACACCTTC	CAISLGQGGYGYTF
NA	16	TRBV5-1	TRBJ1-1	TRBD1	TGCGCCAGCAGCCAAGGGACAGGGTATTTGAACACTGAAGCTTTCTTT	CASSQGTGYLNTEAFF
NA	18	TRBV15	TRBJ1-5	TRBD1	TGTGCCACCAGCACGACTCCGGGACAGAAATATAGCAATCAGCCCCAGCATTTT	CATSTTPGQKYSNQPQHF
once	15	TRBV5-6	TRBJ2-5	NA	TGTGCCAGCAGCTTGTTTGCGCTAGCTAGAGAGACCCAGTACTTC	CASSLFALARETQYF
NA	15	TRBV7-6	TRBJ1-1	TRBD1	TGTGCCAGCAGCCCGGGACAGGGGGCCTGGACTGAAGCTTTCTTT	CASSPGQGAWTEAFF
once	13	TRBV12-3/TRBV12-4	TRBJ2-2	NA	TGTGCCAGCAACTATCCGAACACCGGGGAGCTGTTTTTT	CASNYPNTGELFF
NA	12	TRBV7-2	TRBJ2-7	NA	TGTGCCAGCAGCTTAGTAAGCGAGGAGCAGTACTTC	CASSLVSEEQYF